This entry lists 27 T cell receptor beta chains sequenced from one sample in a study of shared clonotypes between healthy human individuals (TCRdb year 2020). Libraries were built with the immunoSEQ multiplex PCR assay. This is the immuneACCESS table as TCRdb keeps it, with only in-frame sequences that have V and J called. A part of the clones is gone; compared with another copy, unresolved V genes explain less than half, and the rest is unexplained. The sample table holds 330,000 or so clones, of which 74% were seen once. 9% to 12% of the sample goes to the ten largest clones. Sequencing used memory CD4+ T cells sorted from blood. What the cell subset or site label conveys for this sample: CD45RA-negative fraction. These receptor sequences come from a man aged 25 to 40 in good health.

This clone was recorded once. The chain joins TRBV19 to TRBJ2-2, with 11 positions matching TRBD2. The CDR3 is 16 residues long. J lost 4 bases, V lost 4 bases, and 5 bases had no gene match. Germline lookup yields CDR1 LNHDA and CDR2 SQIVND (reference sequence). CDR3: CASSKTSGTVTGELFF. In DNA form, the CDR3 reads TGTGCCAGTAGTAAGACTAGCGGGACGGTCACCGGGGAGCTGTTTTTT.

The genes are TRBV29-1 and TRBJ2-3; no definite D call. Germline assignment: CDR1 SQVTM and CDR2 ANQGSEA. The CDR3 is made up of 13 amino acids. With 4 bases removed from V and 2 bases from J, the gap between germline ends came to 10 bases. This CDR3 is CSVGRPLTDTQYF. CDR3 in DNA: TGCAGCGTTGGACGGCCCCTCACAGATACGCAGTATTTT.

The chain recombines TRBV7-2 with TRBJ1-1; D is unresolved. V was trimmed by 6 bases and J by 2 bases, leaving 25 bases between them. The germline V gene has CDR1 SGHTA and CDR2 FQGNSA. The CDR3 consists of 18 residues. The CDR3 protein is CASSPKGRGLIFNTEAFF. In DNA, the CDR3 is TGTGCCAGCAGTCCAAAAGGTAGAGGGCTCATTTTTAACACTGAAGCTTTCTTT. Full variable domain (rest looked up from reference TRBV7-2 and TRBJ1-1): GAGVSQSPSNKVTEKGKDVELRCDPISGHTALYWYRQSLGQGLEFLIYFQGNSAPDKSGLPSDRFSAERTGGSVSTLTIQRTQQEDSAVYLCASSPKGRGLIFNTEAFFGQGTRLTVV.

The sample holds a few counts of this clone. The V and J genes are TRBV6-1 and TRBJ1-1, with D possibly TRBD1 on 5 matching bases. Trimming left V 1 base short and J 5 bases short, with 14 bases between. Germline loops: CDR1 MNHNS, CDR2 SASEGT. The CDR3 extends over 15 amino acids. CDR3 in DNA: TGTGCCAGCAGTGAAGATTGGGGGGGGAGAACTGAAGCTTTCTTT. Translated, it gives CASSEDWGGRTEAFF.

This clone occurred many times. This chain links TRBV7-9 with TRBJ2-5; D is ambiguous. This CDR3 has 16 amino acids. Trimming removed 5 bases from V and 4 bases from J, with 20 bases in between. Germline V gene sequence: CDR1 SEHNR, CDR2 FQNEAQ (reference sequence). This chain's CDR3 is CASSHRLHQVAETQYF. As DNA, the CDR3 is TGTGCCAGCAGCCACCGGCTACACCAGGTAGCAGAGACCCAGTACTTC. Supplemented by reference TRBV7-9 and TRBJ2-5, the full variable domain reads DTGVSQNPRHKITKRGQNVTFRCDPISEHNRLYWYRQTLGQGPEFLTYFQNEAQLEKSRLLSDRFSAERPKGSFSTLEIQRTEQGDSAMYLCASSHRLHQVAETQYFGPGTRLLVL.

The chain has TRBV5-6 and TRBJ2-1, with 10 bases lining up with TRBD2. Germline CDR1 SGHDT, CDR2 YYEEEE. V shed 4 bases, J shed 7 bases, and the junction held 11 bases outside the gene matches. The CDR3 totals 16 residues. CDR3 nucleotides: TGTGCCAGCAGCCGTATCCTAGCGGGAGTTAGGAATGAGCAGTTCTTC. This gives the protein CASSRILAGVRNEQFF. Supplemented by reference TRBV5-6 and TRBJ2-1, the full variable domain reads DAGVTQSPTHLIKTRGQQVTLRCSPKSGHDTVSWYQQALGQGPQFIFQYYEEEERQRGNFPDRFSGHQFPNYSSELNVNALLLGDSALYLCASSRILAGVRNEQFFGPGTRLTVL.

CDR3 DNA: TGTGCCAGCAGTAAGACCAGCAGTACGGGTGAAGGCTACACCTTC. Amino acids: CASSKTSSTGEGYTF. V and J are TRBV5-4 and TRBJ1-2; D gene uncertain. Germline V lookup: CDR1 SGHNT, CDR2 YYREEE (reference sequence). The CDR3 covers 15 residues. V lost 5 bases and J 8 bases, leaving 22 bases between the germline ends.

J is TRBJ2-1 and V is TRBV9, with D possibly matching TRBD2 (6 bases). The ends were cut back, 4 bases at V and 7 bases at J, with 21 bases in the middle. This CDR3 comprises 16 residues. The germline V gene encodes CDR1 SGDLS and CDR2 YYNGEE. Here the CDR3 reads CASSHSSGVRLNEQFF. The CDR3 DNA sequence: TGTGCCAGCAGCCACTCGTCGGGGGTCCGTTTGAATGAGCAGTTCTTC.

The V call is TRBV6-5, the J call TRBJ2-2; D is unresolved. Trimming took 4 bases from V and 0 from J, leaving 12 bases between them. Germline CDR1 reads MNHEY; CDR2 reads SVGAGI. This CDR3 region has 16 residues. CDR3 sequence: CASSSPRASNTGELFF. For the CDR3, the DNA is TGTGCCAGCAGTTCCCCCCGGGCCTCGAACACCGGGGAGCTGTTTTTT.

V gene TRBV27 combines with J gene TRBJ2-7; D assignment may be TRBD1 or TRBD2 (6 bases each). This CDR3 comprises 15 residues. CDR1 and CDR2 from the germline V gene are MNHEY and SMNVEV (reference sequence). V lost 3 bases and J 7 bases, leaving 19 bases between the germline ends. CDR3 bases: TGTGCCAGCAGTTTTGAGGGGGGCTTATCATATGAGCAGTACTTC. This gives the protein CASSFEGGLSYEQYF.

A few counts support this clone. The chain links TRBV6-6 to TRBJ2-1; D is perhaps TRBD2 (5 bases). The CDR3 length is 16 residues. V was cut by 2 bases and J by 5 bases, with 16 bases left in between. The germline V gene has CDR1 MNHNY and CDR2 SVGAGI (reference sequence). The CDR3 bases are TGTGCCAGCAGTTACCGACCGAGGGTAGCCCACAATGAGCAGTTCTTC. This codes for CASSYRPRVAHNEQFF.

The sample holds a few counts of this clone. The V call is TRBV10-1, the J call TRBJ1-4, with 7 bases fitting TRBD1. The V gene's germline CDR1 is WNHNN and CDR2 SYGVQD (reference sequence). V trimming: 6 bases; J trimming: 8 bases; junction bases outside the gene matches: 3. The CDR3 has 12 residues. The CDR3 DNA follows: TGCGCCAGCAGGGGGGACAGCGAAAAACTGTTTTTT. This encodes CASRGDSEKLFF.

This chain links TRBV5-1 with TRBJ2-3; the match to TRBD2 covers 8 bases. Per germline, CDR1 SGHRS and CDR2 YFSETQ. CDR3 length: 14 amino acids. The trim removed 4 bases at V and 4 bases at J, leaving 5 bases unmatched. CDR3 DNA: TGCGCCAGCAGCCAGACTAGCGAGCCAGATACGCAGTATTTT. This sequence encodes CASSQTSEPDTQYF.

The V gene is TRBV5-6, the J gene TRBJ1-1, with D uncertain. V was trimmed by 4 bases and J by 3 bases, leaving 19 bases between them. This CDR3 region has 16 residues. The V gene's germline CDR1 is SGHDT and CDR2 YYEEEE. CDR3 nucleotides: TGTGCCAGCAGCCAGCCCGGTTGGGATGTGGACACTGAAGCTTTCTTT. Amino acid sequence: CASSQPGWDVDTEAFF.

The table lists this clone with many counts. J is TRBJ1-1 and V is TRBV2, with D perhaps TRBD1 (6 bases). CDR3 size: 14 residues. Looked up from germline, CDR1 is SNHLY and CDR2 is FYNNEI. Trimming shortened V by 3 bases and J by 5 bases, and 13 bases separated the two germline ends. In DNA form, the CDR3 reads TGTGCCAGCAGTGACCGTTGGGGGGCGACTGAAGCTTTCTTT. This gives the protein CASSDRWGATEAFF.

The chain uses TRBV18 and TRBJ1-3, with D unclear. From germline, CDR1 is KGHSH and CDR2 LQKENI. CDR3 length: 16 amino acids. V dropped 3 bases and J dropped 1 base, with 13 bases sitting between them. The CDR3 here is CASSPLGGISGNTIYF. DNA of the CDR3: TGTGCCAGCTCACCCCTGGGAGGAATTTCTGGAAACACCATATATTTT. The full variable domain, completed using reference TRBV18 and TRBJ1-3, is NAGVMQNPRHLVRRRGQEARLRCSPMKGHSHVYWYRQLPEEGLKFMVYLQKENIIDESGMPKERFSAEFPKEGPSILRIQQVVRGDSAAYFCASSPLGGISGNTIYFGEGSWLTVV.

The rearrangement links TRBV27 to TRBJ2-7, with D unclear. This CDR3 region has 18 residues. The ends were cut back, 0 bases at V and 3 bases at J, with 21 bases in the middle. Germline CDR1 reads MNHEY; CDR2 reads SMNVEV (reference sequence). Here the CDR3 DNA reads TGTGCCAGCAGTTTATCACCCCGTCTCCGGGCGAGGCTCTACGAGCAGTACTTC. Translating gives CASSLSPRLRARLYEQYF.

A word on this clone: This likely came from a read error, as a far larger clone is one base away. The chain couples TRBV6-5 to TRBJ1-1; D perhaps matches TRBD1 (5 bases). The CDR3 consists of 13 residues. Per the germline V gene, CDR1 is MNHEY and CDR2 is SVGAGI. The CDR3 coding sequence is TGTGCCACGAGGGGTCTCTCGAACACTGAAACTTTCTTT. Translating it yields CATRGLSNTETFF.

The chain employs TRBV5-1 and TRBJ2-1; TRBD2 aligns across 10 bases. Germline-derived CDR1 and CDR2 are SGHRS and YFSETQ. The V segment lost 4 bases and the J segment 4 bases; nucleotides outside the gene matches: 8. The CDR3 spans 16 residues. CDR3 sequence (DNA): TGCGCCAGCAGCCCGGGCCTAGCGGGAGCGTACAATGAGCAGTTCTTC. It is translated as CASSPGLAGAYNEQFF.

A note on this clone: The sample has other DNA sequences that encode this CDR3 too. The chain links TRBV9 to TRBJ2-5; 12 nucleotides agree with TRBD2. The CDR3 spans 16 residues. Per germline, CDR1 SGDLS and CDR2 YYNGEE. The ends lost 3 bases at V and 5 bases at J; junction bases unmatched: 8. CDR3 DNA sequence: TGTGCCAGCAGCGCTCTAGCGGGAGGGCGGGTTGAGACCCAGTACTTC. As protein: CASSALAGGRVETQYF.

The chain employs TRBV6-6 and TRBJ1-2, with TRBD1 identical over 8 bases. V gave up 2 bases and J gave up 6 bases; unmatched junction bases: 2. The CDR3 contains 13 residues. Germline assignment: CDR1 MNHNY and CDR2 SVGAGI (reference sequence). The CDR3 region is CASSYTGGNGYTF. Here the CDR3 DNA reads TGTGCCAGCAGTTACACAGGGGGTAATGGCTACACCTTC.

Of note for this clone: Other DNA sequences from this sample encode an identical CDR3 as well. CDR3 bases: TGTGCCAGCTCACCACCGCTAAGCACAGATACGCAGTATTTT. Residues: CASSPPLSTDTQYF. The V and J genes are TRBV18 and TRBJ2-3; D not certain. The V gene's germline CDR1 is KGHSH and CDR2 LQKENI. Trimming shortened V by 0 bases and J by 0 bases, and 4 bases separated the two germline ends. This CDR3 has 14 residues.

V is TRBV7-9 and J is TRBJ1-1; D possibly corresponds to TRBD1 (6 bases). This CDR3 comprises 15 residues. Germline assignment: CDR1 SEHNR and CDR2 FQNEAQ (reference sequence). Trimming left V 2 bases short and J 1 base short, with 11 bases between. For the CDR3, the DNA is TGTGCCAGCAGCTTACACGGGGGCACGAACACTGAAGCTTTCTTT. Residues: CASSLHGGTNTEAFF.

V usage is TRBV10-2 and J usage is TRBJ1-3, with 8 positions matching TRBD1. The V and J ends lost 6 bases and 0 bases, in that order; junction bases with no gene match: 7. CDR3 size: 16 residues. CDR1 is WSHSY, CDR2 SAAADI, per germline. CDR3 sequence reads: CASSPTGTGSGNTIYF. CDR3 DNA: TGCGCCAGCAGCCCCACTGGGACAGGCTCTGGAAACACCATATATTTT.

V usage is TRBV5-4 and J usage is TRBJ1-4; no clear D gene. CDR1 is SGHNT, CDR2 YYREEE, per germline (reference sequence). The V and J ends lost 5 bases and 4 bases respectively, with 12 bases between them. The CDR3 runs 14 residues. CDR3 DNA sequence: TGTGCCAGCAGAAGTATGCGAGATAATGAAAAACTGTTTTTT. This codes for CASRSMRDNEKLFF.

The chain recombines TRBV15 with TRBJ1-4; 7 nucleotides align to TRBD1. The CDR3 is 15 amino acids. V shed 3 bases and J 8 bases; nucleotides not matched to a gene: 9. Germline V lookup: CDR1 LNHNV, CDR2 YYDKDF (reference sequence). DNA of the CDR3: TGTGCCACCAGCAGCGACCGACAGGGCCGGGAAAAACTGTTTTTT. It is translated as CATSSDRQGREKLFF.

This clone has only a few counts. V usage is TRBV5-1 and J usage is TRBJ2-7; D possibly uses TRBD1 or TRBD2 (5 bases each). The CDR3 is 14 residues long. CDR1 and CDR2 from the germline V gene are SGHRS and YFSETQ. Trimming removed 0 bases at V and 3 bases at J, with 10 bases between. For the CDR3, the DNA is TGCGCCAGCAGCTTGGATCGGGGCATCTACGAGCAGTACTTC. Translated, it gives CASSLDRGIYEQYF.